Sequencing of this TCR beta chain was carried out in a study of T-cell reconstitution after alpha-beta-depleted transplantation in children (dated by TCRdb to the mid-2010s). Concerning the study at large: T-cell immune reconstitution after TCRalphabeta/CD19-depleted allogeneic hematopoietic cell transplantation in children was quantitatively tracked in the study by means of TCR repertoire profiling. Results the study describes overall, beyond this receptor: Apparently early alphabetaT-cell count recovery about two months after transplant reportedly relied on only several hundred rapidly expanded clones derived from non-depleted graft cells. Over subsequent months, a decline in hyperexpanded clone frequencies was noted, and after one year, T-cell counts and TCRbeta diversity were mostly ascribed to newly produced T cells. In some patients, high TCRbeta diversity at day 60 was attributed to recipient T cells and intrathymic progenitors that had survived conditioning.

In light of the paper, this sample's time point label describes: day 60 (about 2 months) after transplantation. The meaning of the sample's treatment or condition label: allogeneic hematopoietic cell transplantation with graft depleted of TCRalphabeta T cells and CD19 B cells. Transplant recipients were children who received TCRalphabeta/CD19-depleted allogeneic hematopoietic cell grafts. Via the germline V gene (reference sequence), CDR1 is DFQATT and CDR2 SNEGSKA. The V end loses 6 bases and the J end loses 6 bases, and a stretch of 24 bases separates them. The CDR3 runs 15 amino acids, cysteine and phenylalanine included. The kept DNA is CDR3 alone, 45 bases in frame from the first base. This clonotype has a count of ten or more. It lacks a known antigen. Nothing much larger sits one base from this clone, and base qualities are not available. The library was made by PCR. TCRdb lists the instrument as Illumina HiSeq 2500. To normalize quantification of the TCRbeta repertoire, the TCR libraries were built with molecular barcoding that relied on unique molecular identifiers. The raw public reads went through TCRdb reprocessing: fastp at Q25, MiXCR clone calling, in-frame beta chains kept. Under each unique CDR3 protein, matching rows form one entry showing the most common genes and DNA. This sample holds almost 20,000 distinct CDR3 sequences; 10% to 15% were observed only once. The ten largest make up around 36% of the sample.

The V and J segments used are TRBV20-1 and TRBJ2-7; too little of a D gene remains to name it. The sequence derives from a female patient between 2 and 15 years old who had a stem cell transplant for congenital amegakaryocytic thrombocytopenia, so the T cells may come from the graft donor. Source: PBMCs, mostly from graft donor cells, taken 60 days after TCRalphabeta/CD19-depleted stem cell transplant. The DNA sequence is given as TGCAGTGCCACAAGGGCCCTTTTCGCCCCCTCCGAGCAGTACTTC. Its protein reads: CSATRALFAPSEQYF.